This T cell receptor (beta chain) was identified in a study of cytomegalovirus exposure and HLA in healthy donors. The CDR3 has 15 amino acids. Germline CDR1 and CDR2: LNHNV and YYDKDF (reference sequence). V shed 1 base and J shed 0 bases, with 7 bases lying between them. TCRdb keeps only in-frame clones here, not all; method: immunoSEQ multiplex PCR. The data show tens of thousands of clones, approximately 94% seen once. This chain joins TRBV15 and TRBJ1-5; D gene unclear. The receptor's source is a woman in her late teens or twenties in good health and CMV-seropositive. Sequencing was performed on PBMCs. This CDR3 reads CATSRGQYSNQPQHF. The CDR3 region has the DNA TGTGCCACCAGCAGAGGCCAGTATAGCAATCAGCCCCAGCATTTT.